This T cell receptor beta chain was observed in a study of cytomegalovirus exposure and HLA in healthy donors. Libraries were prepared by immunoSEQ multiplex PCR; TCRdb keeps only in-frame clonotypes and omits some of them. Of some 74,000 clones in the sample, more than 85% are singletons; the top ten hold about 3.8%. The germline V gene encodes CDR1 SGDLS and CDR2 YYNGEE. V lost 3 bases and J lost 2; bases outside the gene matches: 6. CDR3 length: 15 amino acids. Sequencing was carried out using PBMCs. This sequence joins TRBV9 and TRBJ2-3; 7 bases line up with TRBD2. This clonotype originated in a woman aged 25 to 39 in good health and CMV-seronegative. The CDR3 protein is CASSAGEGPTDTQYF. The CDR3, as DNA: TGTGCCAGCAGCGCGGGGGAGGGGCCCACAGATACGCAGTATTTT.